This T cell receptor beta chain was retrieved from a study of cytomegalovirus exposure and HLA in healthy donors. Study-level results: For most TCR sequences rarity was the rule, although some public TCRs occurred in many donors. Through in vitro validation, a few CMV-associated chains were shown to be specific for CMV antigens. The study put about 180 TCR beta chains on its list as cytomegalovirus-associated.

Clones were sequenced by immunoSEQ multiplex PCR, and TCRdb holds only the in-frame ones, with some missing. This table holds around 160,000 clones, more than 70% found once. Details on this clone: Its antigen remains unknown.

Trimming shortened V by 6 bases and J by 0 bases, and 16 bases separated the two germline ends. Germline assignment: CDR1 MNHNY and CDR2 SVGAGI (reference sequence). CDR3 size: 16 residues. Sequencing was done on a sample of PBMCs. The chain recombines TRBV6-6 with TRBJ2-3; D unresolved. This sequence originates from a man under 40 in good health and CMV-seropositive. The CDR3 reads CASSPTQWPSTDTQYF. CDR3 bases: TGTGCCAGCAGCCCGACACAATGGCCTAGCACAGATACGCAGTATTTT.